This T cell receptor (beta chain) was recorded in a study of blood T cell repertoires in COVID-19. Study information: Whether acute or convalescent, the COVID-19 samples came from the United States, Italy and Spain. PBMCs, B-cell-depleted T cells, or T cells were the source of the cDNA or gDNA that made up the material.

Germline V gene lookup returns CDR1 SGHTA and CDR2 FQGTGA. Trimming took 8 bases from V and 0 from J, leaving 14 bases between them. The CDR3 runs 16 residues. Study processing details: By means of reference gene primer amplification, nucleated cell counts were estimated. Profiled with immunoSEQ multiplex PCR; TCRdb holds only in-frame clones, not every one. The DNA was the basis for D and trimming; V, J and clone size are from that table. The sample shows under 250,000 clones, around 83% of them seen only once. The V gene is TRBV7-3, the J gene TRBJ2-6, with unresolved D. The TCR originated in a man between 25 and 39 years old who had recovered from COVID-19. Sequencing was carried out using peripheral blood. The CDR3: CASSRDGVSGANVLTF. The DNA of the CDR3 is TGTGCCAGCTCAAGAGACGGAGTCTCTGGGGCCAACGTCCTGACTTTC.